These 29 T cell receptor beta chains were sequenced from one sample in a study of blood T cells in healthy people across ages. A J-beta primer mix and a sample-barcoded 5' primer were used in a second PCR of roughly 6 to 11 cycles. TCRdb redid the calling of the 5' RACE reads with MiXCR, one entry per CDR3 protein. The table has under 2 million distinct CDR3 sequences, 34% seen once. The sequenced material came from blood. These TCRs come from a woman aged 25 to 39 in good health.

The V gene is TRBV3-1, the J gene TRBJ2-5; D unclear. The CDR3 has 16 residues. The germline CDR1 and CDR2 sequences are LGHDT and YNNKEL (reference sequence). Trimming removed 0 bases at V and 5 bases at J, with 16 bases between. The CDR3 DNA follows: TGTGCCAGCAGCCAAGAGGGGAAGGGTTTATGGGAGACCCAGTACTTC. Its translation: CASSQEGKGLWETQYF.

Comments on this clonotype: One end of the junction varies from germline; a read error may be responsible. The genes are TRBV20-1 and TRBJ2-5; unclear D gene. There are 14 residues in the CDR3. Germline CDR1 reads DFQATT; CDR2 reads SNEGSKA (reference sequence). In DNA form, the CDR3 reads TGCAGTGTTAGAGATCCCGCTAGAGGAAAGACCCAGTACTTC. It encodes CSVRDPARGKTQYF.

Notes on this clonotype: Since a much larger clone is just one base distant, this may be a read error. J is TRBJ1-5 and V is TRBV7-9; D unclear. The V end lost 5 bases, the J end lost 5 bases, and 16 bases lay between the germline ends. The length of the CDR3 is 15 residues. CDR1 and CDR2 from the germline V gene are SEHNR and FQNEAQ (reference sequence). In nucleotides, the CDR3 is TGTGCCAGCAGCCCTGGCTTAGATACCGATCAGCCCCAGCATTTT. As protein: CASSPGLDTDQPQHF.

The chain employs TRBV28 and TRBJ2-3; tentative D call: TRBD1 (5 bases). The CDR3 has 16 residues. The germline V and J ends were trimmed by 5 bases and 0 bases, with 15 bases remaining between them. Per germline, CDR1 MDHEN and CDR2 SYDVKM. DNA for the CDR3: TGTGCCAGCAGTCTCCCGACAGATTCTAGCACAGATACGCAGTATTTT. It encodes CASSLPTDSSTDTQYF.

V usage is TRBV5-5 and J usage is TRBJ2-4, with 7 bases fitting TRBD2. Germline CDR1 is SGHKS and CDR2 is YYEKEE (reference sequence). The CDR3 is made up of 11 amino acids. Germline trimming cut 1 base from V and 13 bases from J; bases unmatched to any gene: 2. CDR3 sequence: CASSLMGGQYF. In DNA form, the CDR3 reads TGTGCCAGCAGCTTGATGGGGGGGCAGTACTTC.

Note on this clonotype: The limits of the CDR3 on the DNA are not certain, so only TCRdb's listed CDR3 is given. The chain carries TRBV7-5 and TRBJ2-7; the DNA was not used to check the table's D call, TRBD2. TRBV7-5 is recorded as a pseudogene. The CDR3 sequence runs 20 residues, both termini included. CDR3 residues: CISVSEAQEGLASPSYEQYF.

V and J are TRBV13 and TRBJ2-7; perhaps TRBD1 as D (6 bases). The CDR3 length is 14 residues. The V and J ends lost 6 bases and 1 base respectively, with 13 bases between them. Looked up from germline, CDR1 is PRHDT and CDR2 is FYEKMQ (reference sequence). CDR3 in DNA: TGTGCCAGCAGTTCCCGGGACATATCCTACGAGCAGTACTTC. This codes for CASSSRDISYEQYF.

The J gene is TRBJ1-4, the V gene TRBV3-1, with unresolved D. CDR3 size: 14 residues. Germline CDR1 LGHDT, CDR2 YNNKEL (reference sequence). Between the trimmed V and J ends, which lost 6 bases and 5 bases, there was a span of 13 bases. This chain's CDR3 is CASRGWDKNEKLFF. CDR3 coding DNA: TGTGCCAGCAGGGGCTGGGATAAAAATGAAAAACTGTTTTTT.

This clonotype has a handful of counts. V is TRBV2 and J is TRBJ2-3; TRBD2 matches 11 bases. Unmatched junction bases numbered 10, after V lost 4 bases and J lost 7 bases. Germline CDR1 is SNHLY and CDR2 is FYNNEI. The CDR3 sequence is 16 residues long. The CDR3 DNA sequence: TGTGCCAGCAGTGTGATTAGCGGGGGGGCTGGAAATACGCAGTATTTT. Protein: CASSVISGGAGNTQYF.

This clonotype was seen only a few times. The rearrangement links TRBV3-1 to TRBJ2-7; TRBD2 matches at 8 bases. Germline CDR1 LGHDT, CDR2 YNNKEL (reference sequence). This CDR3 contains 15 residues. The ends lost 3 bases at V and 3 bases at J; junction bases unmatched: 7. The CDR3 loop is CASSQSGGPVYEQYF. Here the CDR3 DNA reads TGTGCCAGCAGCCAGTCGGGAGGGCCAGTCTACGAGCAGTACTTC.

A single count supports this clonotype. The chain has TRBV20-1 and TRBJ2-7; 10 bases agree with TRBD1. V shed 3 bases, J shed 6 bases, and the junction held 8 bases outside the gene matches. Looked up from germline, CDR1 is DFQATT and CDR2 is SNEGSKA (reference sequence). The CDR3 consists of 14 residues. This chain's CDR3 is CSARRGQGNSEQYF. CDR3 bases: TGCAGTGCTAGGCGGGGACAGGGGAACTCCGAGCAGTACTTC.

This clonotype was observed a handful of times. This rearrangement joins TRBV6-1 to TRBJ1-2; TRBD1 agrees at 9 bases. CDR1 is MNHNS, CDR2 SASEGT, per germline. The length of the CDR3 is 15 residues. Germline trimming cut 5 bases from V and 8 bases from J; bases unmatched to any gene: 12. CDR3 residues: CASSPYPQGAEGYTF. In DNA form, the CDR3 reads TGTGCCAGCAGTCCTTATCCACAGGGGGCGGAGGGCTACACCTTC.

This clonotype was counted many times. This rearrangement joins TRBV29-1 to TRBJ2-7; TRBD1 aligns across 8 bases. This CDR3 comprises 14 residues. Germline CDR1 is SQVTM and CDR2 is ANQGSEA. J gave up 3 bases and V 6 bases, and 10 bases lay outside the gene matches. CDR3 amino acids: CSVVSRDRYYEQYF. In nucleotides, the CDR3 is TGCAGCGTCGTAAGCCGGGACAGGTACTACGAGCAGTACTTC.

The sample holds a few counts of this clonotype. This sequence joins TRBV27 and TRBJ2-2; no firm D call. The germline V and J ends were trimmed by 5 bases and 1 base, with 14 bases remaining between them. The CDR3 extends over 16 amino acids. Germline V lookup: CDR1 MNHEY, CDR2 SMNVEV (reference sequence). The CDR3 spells CASSPLMPQNTGELFF. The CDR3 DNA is TGTGCCAGCAGTCCCCTTATGCCCCAGAACACCGGGGAGCTGTTTTTT.

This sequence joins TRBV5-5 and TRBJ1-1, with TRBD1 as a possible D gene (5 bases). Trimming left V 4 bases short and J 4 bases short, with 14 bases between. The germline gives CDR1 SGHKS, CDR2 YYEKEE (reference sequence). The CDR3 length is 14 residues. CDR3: CASSQNSGSTEAFF. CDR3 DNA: TGTGCCAGCAGCCAGAATTCAGGGTCCACTGAAGCTTTCTTT.

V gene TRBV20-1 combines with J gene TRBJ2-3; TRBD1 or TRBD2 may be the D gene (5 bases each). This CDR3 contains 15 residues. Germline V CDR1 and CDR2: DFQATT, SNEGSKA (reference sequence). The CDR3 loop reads CGANRGLLNTDTQYF. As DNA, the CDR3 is TGCGGCGCTAACCGGGGCTTACTGAACACAGATACGCAGTATTTT.

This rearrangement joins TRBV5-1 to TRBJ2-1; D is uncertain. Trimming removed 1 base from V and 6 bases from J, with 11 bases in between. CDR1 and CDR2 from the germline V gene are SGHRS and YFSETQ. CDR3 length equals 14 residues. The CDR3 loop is CASSLLSGSNEQFF. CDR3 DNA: TGCGCCAGCAGCTTGTTATCTGGAAGCAATGAGCAGTTCTTC.

In DNA, the CDR3 is TGTGCCAGCAGCTTCCCTGGTGGAGGGCTTGGGGCTTTCTTT. Translation gives CASSFPGGGLGAFF. The chain links TRBV5-5 to TRBJ1-1; D unresolved. This CDR3 comprises 14 residues. V dropped 2 bases and J dropped 11 bases, with 19 bases sitting between them. Germline V gives CDR1 SGHKS, CDR2 YYEKEE (reference sequence).

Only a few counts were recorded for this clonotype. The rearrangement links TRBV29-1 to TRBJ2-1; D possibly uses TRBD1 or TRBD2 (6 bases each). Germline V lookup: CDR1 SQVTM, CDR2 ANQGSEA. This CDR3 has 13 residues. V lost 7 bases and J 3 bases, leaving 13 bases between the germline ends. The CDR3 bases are TGCAGCGCTGGAGGGGGGCTCTACAATGAGCAGTTCTTC. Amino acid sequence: CSAGGGLYNEQFF.

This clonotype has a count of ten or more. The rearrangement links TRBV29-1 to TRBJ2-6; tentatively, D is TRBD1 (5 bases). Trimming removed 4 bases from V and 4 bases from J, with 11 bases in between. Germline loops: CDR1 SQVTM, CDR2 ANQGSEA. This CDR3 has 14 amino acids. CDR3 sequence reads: CSVASGPGANVLTF. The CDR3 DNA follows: TGCAGCGTTGCGTCAGGGCCCGGGGCCAACGTCCTGACTTTC.

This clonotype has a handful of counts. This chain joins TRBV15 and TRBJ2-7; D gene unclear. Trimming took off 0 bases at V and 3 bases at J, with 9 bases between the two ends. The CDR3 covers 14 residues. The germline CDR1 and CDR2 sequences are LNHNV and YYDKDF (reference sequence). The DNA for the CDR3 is TGTGCCACCAGCAGAGAGATGCACAACTACGAGCAGTACTTC. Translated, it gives CATSREMHNYEQYF. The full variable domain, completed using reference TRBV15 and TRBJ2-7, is DAMVIQNPRYQVTQFGKPVTLSCSQTLNHNVMYWYQQKSSQAPKLLFHYYDKDFNNEADTPDNFQSRRPNTSFCFLDIRSPGLGDTAMYLCATSREMHNYEQYFGPGTRLTVT.

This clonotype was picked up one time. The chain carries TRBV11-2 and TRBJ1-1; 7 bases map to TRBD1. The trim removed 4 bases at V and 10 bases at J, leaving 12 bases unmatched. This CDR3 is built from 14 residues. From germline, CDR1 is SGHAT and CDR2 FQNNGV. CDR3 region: CASSSYRQGYGAFF. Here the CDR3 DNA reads TGTGCCAGCAGCTCCTATAGACAGGGTTACGGAGCTTTCTTT.

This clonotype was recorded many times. CDR3 amino acids: CASSDSGASTDTQYF. As DNA, the CDR3 is TGCGCCAGCAGCGATAGCGGAGCTAGCACAGATACGCAGTATTTT. The rearrangement links TRBV5-1 to TRBJ2-3; a possible D gene is TRBD2 (6 bases). The germline CDR1 and CDR2 sequences are SGHRS and YFSETQ. Trimming took off 4 bases at V and 0 bases at J, with 12 bases between the two ends. There are 15 residues in the CDR3.

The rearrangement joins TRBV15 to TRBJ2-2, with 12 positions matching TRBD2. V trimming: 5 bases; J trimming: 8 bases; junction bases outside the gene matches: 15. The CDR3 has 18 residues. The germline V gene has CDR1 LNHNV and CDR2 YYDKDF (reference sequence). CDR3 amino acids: CATSWYPVQTSGRGELFF. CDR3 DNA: TGTGCCACCAGCTGGTACCCGGTGCAGACTAGCGGGAGAGGGGAGCTGTTTTTT.

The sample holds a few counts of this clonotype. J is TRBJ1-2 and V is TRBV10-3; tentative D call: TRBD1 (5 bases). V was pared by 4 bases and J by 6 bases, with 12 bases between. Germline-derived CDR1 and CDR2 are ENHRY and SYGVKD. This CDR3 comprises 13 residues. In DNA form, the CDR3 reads TGTGCCATCAGTGCGAGACAGAGGAATGGCTACACCTTC. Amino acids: CAISARQRNGYTF.

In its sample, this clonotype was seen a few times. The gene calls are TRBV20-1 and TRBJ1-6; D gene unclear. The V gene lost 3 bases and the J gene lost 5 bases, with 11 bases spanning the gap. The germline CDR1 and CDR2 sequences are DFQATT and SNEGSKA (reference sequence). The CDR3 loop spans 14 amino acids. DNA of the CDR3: TGCAGTGCTAGGGCCGGGCTGAATAATTCACCCCTCCACTTT. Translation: CSARAGLNNSPLHF.

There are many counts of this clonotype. Here the CDR3 DNA reads TGCAGTGCTAAGCGGGAGAACCAAGAGACCCAGTACTTC. Amino acid sequence: CSAKRENQETQYF. V and J are TRBV20-1 and TRBJ2-5; 8 bases map to TRBD2. The CDR3 consists of 13 residues. Germline CDR1 reads DFQATT; CDR2 reads SNEGSKA (reference sequence). The V and J ends lost 4 bases and 0 bases, in that order; junction bases with no gene match: 1.

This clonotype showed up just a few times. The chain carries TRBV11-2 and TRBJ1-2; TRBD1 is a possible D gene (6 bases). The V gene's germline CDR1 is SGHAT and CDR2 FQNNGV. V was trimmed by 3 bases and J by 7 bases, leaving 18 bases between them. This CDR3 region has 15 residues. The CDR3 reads CASSFTPQGYSGYTF. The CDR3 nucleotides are TGTGCCAGCAGCTTTACGCCACAGGGATACAGTGGCTACACCTTC. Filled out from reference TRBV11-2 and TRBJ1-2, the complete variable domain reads EAGVAQSPRYKIIEKRQSVAFWCNPISGHATLYWYQQILGQGPKLLIQFQNNGVVDDSQLPKDRFSAERLKGVDSTLKIQPAKLEDSAVYLCASSFTPQGYSGYTFGSGTRLTVV.

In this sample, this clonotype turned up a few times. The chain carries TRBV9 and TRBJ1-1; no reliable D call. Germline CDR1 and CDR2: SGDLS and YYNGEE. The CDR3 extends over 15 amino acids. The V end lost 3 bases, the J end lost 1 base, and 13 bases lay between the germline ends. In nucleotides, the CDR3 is TGTGCCAGCAGCGCGCCGGAGGCTGGGAACACTGAAGCTTTCTTT. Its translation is CASSAPEAGNTEAFF.